Listed below are T cell receptor beta chains from one sample, sequenced in a study of blood T cell repertoires in COVID-19. The repertoire was sequenced with immunoSEQ multiplex PCR; TCRdb's copy has only in-frame clones and lacks some. The data contain 95,000 to 150,000 clones, 79% of them singletons. What was sequenced was peripheral blood. The receptors were gathered from a woman aged 80 or over with acute or convalescent COVID-19. CDR3s include the opening cysteine and the closing phenylalanine or tryptophan. D genes are given only for firm matches. Clone size is not always given. Where it is, it says once, few, many or a class for expanded clones.

many	TRBV6-5	TRBJ1-5	TRBD1	CASSPDRELQPQHF	TGTGCCAGCAGTCCCGACAGGGAATTGCAGCCCCAGCATTTT
once	TRBV21-1	TRBJ2-2	-	CASSKASRGQYTGELFF	TGTGCCAGCAGCAAAGCCTCCAGGGGGCAGTACACCGGGGAGCTGTTTTTT
-	TRBV2	TRBJ1-2	-	CASRLMAYGYTF	TGTGCCAGCCGCCTCATGGCCTATGGCTACACCTTC
-	TRBV19	TRBJ2-7	TRBD1	CASSFSGTGPIFF	TGTGCCAGTAGTTTCTCCGGGACAGGGCCAATCTTTTTC
-	TRBV30	TRBJ1-1	-	CAWIGAGTEAFF	TGTGCCTGGATAGGGGCTGGGACTGAAGCTTTCTTT
once	TRBV7-2	TRBJ1-2	-	CASSPNGGAEGYTF	TGTGCCAGCAGCCCCAACGGGGGGGCGGAGGGCTACACCTTC
-	TRBV13	TRBJ2-7	TRBD2	CASSPLAGGYEQYF	TGTGCCAGCAGCCCCCTCGCGGGAGGCTACGAGCAGTACTTC
-	TRBV7-2	TRBJ1-2	TRBD1	CASNRQGGIYGYTF	TGTGCCAGCAATCGACAGGGGGGCATCTATGGCTACACCTTC
-	TRBV5-6	TRBJ1-4	TRBD1	CASSARGVANEKLFF	TGTGCCAGCAGCGCCAGGGGGGTGGCCAATGAAAAACTGTTTTTT
once	TRBV19	TRBJ1-2	TRBD1	CASSMRQGYGYTF	TGTGCCAGTAGTATGCGACAGGGCTATGGCTACACCTTC
-	TRBV21-1	TRBJ2-2	-	CASSSSECHRGRPTGELFF	TGTGCCAGCAGCAGTTCCGAGTGTCACAGGGGGAGACCTACCGGGGAGCTGTTTTTT
-	TRBV2	TRBJ2-7	TRBD1	CASRGQGPEQYF	TGTGCCAGCAGGGGACAGGGACCCGAGCAGTACTTC
-	TRBV7-2	TRBJ1-1	TRBD1	CASSLFGQGANTEAFF	TGTGCCAGCAGCTTGTTCGGACAGGGGGCGAACACTGAAGCTTTCTTT
once	TRBV3-1/TRBV3-2	TRBJ2-1	TRBD2	CASSQEKREGHNEQFF	TGTGCCAGCAGCCAAGAAAAGCGGGAGGGCCACAATGAGCAGTTCTTC
-	TRBV18	TRBJ1-6	-	CASSPSQPNNSPLHF	TGTGCCAGCTCACCAAGCCAACCAAATAATTCACCCCTCCACTTT
few	TRBV5-1	TRBJ1-1	TRBD1	CASSLLPRDREYTEAFF	TGCGCCAGCAGCTTGTTGCCCAGGGACAGAGAGTACACTGAAGCTTTCTTT
-	TRBV6-5	TRBJ2-2	TRBD2	CASHPTSGIVGELFF	TGTGCCAGCCACCCGACTAGCGGGATAGTCGGGGAGCTGTTTTTT
-	TRBV27	TRBJ2-2	TRBD1	CASSRDRFNTGELFF	TGTGCCAGCAGCCGGGACAGATTTAACACCGGGGAGCTGTTTTTT
-	TRBV5-5	TRBJ2-4	-	CASSSRPSRADSNLPKYF	TGTGCCAGCAGCTCACGACCTTCGCGTGCGGACAGTAACCTTCCCAAGTACTTC
-	TRBV29-1	TRBJ1-1	-	CSVLNRQVNTEAFF	TGCAGCGTACTAAACCGACAGGTGAACACTGAAGCTTTCTTT
-	TRBV11-2	TRBJ2-7	-	CASSLDGRIHEQYF	TGTGCCAGCAGCTTAGATGGGCGCATCCACGAGCAGTACTTC
-	TRBV6-6	TRBJ2-5	TRBD1	CASRIPGQGVETQYF	TGTGCCAGCAGGATCCCGGGACAGGGCGTGGAGACCCAGTACTTC
-	TRBV5-4	TRBJ1-2	-	CASSLEGANYGYTF	TGTGCCAGCAGCTTGGAAGGGGCTAACTATGGCTACACCTTC
few	TRBV27	TRBJ2-1	TRBD2	CASSLGEGFHEQFF	TGTGCCAGCAGTTTAGGGGAGGGGTTCCATGAGCAGTTCTTC
-	TRBV4-3	TRBJ1-2	TRBD1	CASSQERQGWFGYTF	TGCGCCAGCAGCCAAGAAAGACAGGGGTGGTTTGGCTACACCTTC
-	TRBV5-1	TRBJ2-3	-	CASSSDTTEDTQYF	TGCGCCAGCAGCTCGGACACTACGGAGGATACGCAGTATTTT
-	TRBV6-6	TRBJ2-6	-	CASRPPGAGANVLTF	TGTGCCAGCAGGCCCCCGGGGGCTGGGGCCAACGTCCTGACTTTC
-	TRBV11-3	TRBJ2-1	TRBD2	CASSFSGGPYNEQFF	TGTGCCAGCAGCTTCTCGGGGGGTCCTTACAATGAGCAGTTCTTC
-	TRBV3-1/TRBV3-2	TRBJ1-1	-	CASSLLALPWVAFF	TGTGCCAGCAGCCTCCTAGCCCTCCCCTGGGTGGCTTTCTTT
few	TRBV7-9	TRBJ2-2	TRBD2	CASSFSSGRARELFF	TGTGCCAGCAGCTTCTCTAGCGGGAGGGCCCGGGAGCTGTTTTTT
-	TRBV3-1/TRBV3-2	TRBJ2-2	-	CASSQEPGSTGELFF	TGTGCCAGCAGCCAAGAACCAGGGTCCACCGGGGAGCTGTTTTTT
-	TRBV7-9	TRBJ2-5	TRBD1	CASSFEGTGGTTQYF	TGTGCCAGCAGCTTCGAGGGGACAGGGGGCACGACCCAGTACTTC
-	TRBV9	TRBJ2-1	TRBD2	CASSVSGSSYNEQFF	TGTGCCAGCAGCGTTAGCGGGAGCTCCTACAATGAGCAGTTCTTC
-	TRBV7-3	TRBJ2-1	TRBD1	CASRVTGGGYNEQFF	TGTGCCAGCAGAGTGACAGGGGGCGGATACAATGAGCAGTTCTTC
-	TRBV30	TRBJ1-1	TRBD1	CAWGIGGGETEAFF	TGTGCCTGGGGTATTGGAGGGGGCGAGACTGAAGCTTTCTTT
-	TRBV7-2	TRBJ2-3	TRBD2	CASSLVLAGGGVDTQYF	TGTGCCAGCAGCTTAGTCTTAGCGGGAGGGGGAGTAGATACGCAGTATTTT
-	TRBV19	TRBJ1-5	TRBD1	CAAQGASQPQHF	TGTGCCGCTCAGGGGGCTTCTCAGCCCCAGCATTTT
once	TRBV10-3	TRBJ2-3	TRBD2	CAIKGLGGGSTDTQYF	TGTGCCATCAAGGGTCTCGGCGGGGGGAGCACAGATACGCAGTATTTT
-	TRBV7-2	TRBJ1-2	-	CASRAGTDYGYTF	TGTGCCAGCAGAGCCGGGACTGACTATGGCTACACCTTC
-	TRBV4-2	TRBJ2-1	-	CASSQDFDEQFF	TGTGCCAGCAGCCAAGATTTCGATGAGCAGTTCTTC
once	TRBV9	TRBJ1-1	-	CASSVAGVFMNTEAFF	TGTGCCAGCAGCGTAGCAGGGGTTTTTATGAACACTGAAGCTTTCTTT
once	TRBV13	TRBJ2-2	TRBD2	CASSRLAGGAGELFF	TGTGCCAGCAGCCGTCTAGCGGGAGGAGCCGGGGAGCTGTTTTTT
-	TRBV3-1/TRBV3-2	TRBJ2-7	TRBD2	CASSQGLASDEQYF	TGTGCCAGCAGCCAAGGACTAGCGTCTGACGAGCAGTACTTC
-	TRBV10-2	TRBJ1-2	-	CASRETASFYGYTF	TGCGCCAGCAGGGAGACAGCAAGCTTCTATGGCTACACCTTC
-	TRBV5-4	TRBJ1-1	-	CASSLVGGGITEAFF	TGTGCCAGCAGCTTGGTGGGGGGTGGAATCACTGAAGCTTTCTTT
-	TRBV4-1	TRBJ2-7	-	CASSQVIGGYEQYF	TGCGCCAGCAGCCAAGTGATAGGGGGCTACGAGCAGTACTTC
-	TRBV7-2	TRBJ2-7	TRBD1	CASSIGQGEEQYF	TGTGCCAGCAGCATCGGACAGGGAGAAGAGCAGTACTTC
-	TRBV18	TRBJ1-6	TRBD1	CASSPIGTGKPPLHF	TGTGCCAGCTCACCAATCGGGACAGGGAAACCACCCCTCCACTTT
-	TRBV18	TRBJ2-3	TRBD1	CASSPRDRGTDTQYF	TGTGCCAGCTCACCACGGGACAGGGGCACAGATACGCAGTATTTT
-	TRBV28	TRBJ1-1	-	CASSESRVNTEAFF	TGTGCCAGCAGCGAATCCAGGGTGAACACTGAAGCTTTCTTT
-	TRBV7-6	TRBJ1-1	-	CASSLSPPAVNTEAFF	TGTGCCAGCAGCCTCAGTCCCCCGGCGGTGAACACTGAAGCTTTCTTT